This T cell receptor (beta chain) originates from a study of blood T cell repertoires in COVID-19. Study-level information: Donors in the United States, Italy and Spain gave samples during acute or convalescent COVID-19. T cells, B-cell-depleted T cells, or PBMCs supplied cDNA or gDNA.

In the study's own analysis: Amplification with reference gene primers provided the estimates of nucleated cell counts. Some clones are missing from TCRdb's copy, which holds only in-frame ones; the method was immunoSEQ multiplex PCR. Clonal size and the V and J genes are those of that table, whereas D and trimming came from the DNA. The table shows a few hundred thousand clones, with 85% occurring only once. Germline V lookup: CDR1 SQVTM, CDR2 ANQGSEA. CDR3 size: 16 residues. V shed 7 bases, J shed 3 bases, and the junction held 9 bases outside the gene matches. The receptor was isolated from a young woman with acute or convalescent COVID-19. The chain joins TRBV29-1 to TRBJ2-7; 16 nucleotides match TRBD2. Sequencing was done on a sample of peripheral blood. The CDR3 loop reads CSAGTSGRAGYYEQYF. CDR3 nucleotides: TGCAGCGCAGGGACTAGCGGGAGGGCCGGCTACTACGAGCAGTACTTC.